This T cell receptor (beta chain) was documented in a study of T cell changes during pregnancy in multiple sclerosis. Produced via immunoSEQ multiplex PCR; TCRdb's table is partial and in-frame only. The sample lists roughly 86,000 clones; around 94% were seen once. The clonotype originates from a female donor with multiple sclerosis, enrolled in a pregnancy study. Sequences were derived from peripheral blood, sampled in the first trimester of pregnancy.

CDR3 in DNA: TGTGCCAGCAGTTTAGGACTAGACCACTCCTACGAGCAGTACTTC. This translates into CASSLGLDHSYEQYF. The chain carries TRBV28 and TRBJ2-7; 7 bases match TRBD2. The CDR3 is 15 residues long. Germline V gene lookup returns CDR1 MDHEN and CDR2 SYDVKM. V lost 2 bases and J lost 0; bases outside the gene matches: 4.